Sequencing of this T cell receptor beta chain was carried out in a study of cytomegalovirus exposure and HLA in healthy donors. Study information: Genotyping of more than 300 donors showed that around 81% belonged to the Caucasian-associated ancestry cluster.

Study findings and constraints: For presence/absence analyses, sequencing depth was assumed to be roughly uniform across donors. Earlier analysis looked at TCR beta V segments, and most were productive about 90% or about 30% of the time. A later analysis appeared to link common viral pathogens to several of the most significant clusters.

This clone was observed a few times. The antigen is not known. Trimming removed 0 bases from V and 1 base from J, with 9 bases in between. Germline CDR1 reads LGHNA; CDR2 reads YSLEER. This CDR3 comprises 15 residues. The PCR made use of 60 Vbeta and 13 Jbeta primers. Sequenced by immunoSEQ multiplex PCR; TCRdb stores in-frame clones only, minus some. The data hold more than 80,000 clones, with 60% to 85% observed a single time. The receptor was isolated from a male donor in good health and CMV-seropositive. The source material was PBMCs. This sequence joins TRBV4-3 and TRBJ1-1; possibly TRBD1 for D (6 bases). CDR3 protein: CASSQDLTGNTEAFF. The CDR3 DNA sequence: TGCGCCAGCAGCCAAGATCTGACAGGGAACACTGAAGCTTTCTTT.